This passage covers 32 T cell receptor beta chains from one sample sequenced in a study of CD8+ T cells in alopecia areata. After isolation, RNA underwent reverse transcription to generate cDNA as the sequencing template. Assay: immunoSEQ multiplex PCR; the TCRdb copy retains only in-frame clones and omits some. Here the sample spans around 190,000 clones, roughly 64% being singletons. Treatment in this sample: oral pan-JAK inhibitor, 5-10 mg twice daily. The sample in question was CD4+ T cells sorted from blood, obtained at week 4, from a patient treated with tofacitinib. Source of these receptors: a human donor with alopecia areata.

The gene calls are TRBV20-1 and TRBJ1-1, with 9 bases fitting TRBD1. Looked up from germline, CDR1 is DFQATT and CDR2 is SNEGSKA (reference sequence). Trimming removed 7 bases from V and 10 bases from J; junction bases left unmatched: 7. The CDR3 loop spans 11 amino acids. CDR3 protein: CSGQGEQGAFF. The CDR3 nucleotides are TGCAGTGGACAGGGGGAACAGGGAGCTTTCTTT.

The chain joins TRBV28 to TRBJ2-5; the match to TRBD1 covers 9 bases. The ends lost 6 bases at V and 7 bases at J; junction bases unmatched: 9. Germline V lookup: CDR1 MDHEN, CDR2 SYDVKM. The CDR3 has 14 amino acids. CDR3 DNA sequence: TGTGCCAGCAGACCCGGGACAGGGCTGCCGACCCAGTACTTC. Translating gives CASRPGTGLPTQYF.

This clone came up once. The chain is built from TRBV4-2 and TRBJ1-4, with D possibly TRBD1 on 6 matching bases. Germline V gene data show CDR1 as LGHNA and CDR2 as YNFKEQ. The V end lost 5 bases, the J end lost 1 base, and 11 bases lay between the germline ends. CDR3 size: 15 residues. The CDR3 coding sequence is TGTGCCAGCAGCGACGGCAGGGGAACTAATGAAAAACTGTTTTTT. This translates into CASSDGRGTNEKLFF.

There are a few counts of this clone. This chain connects TRBV5-1 to TRBJ2-7, with 7 nucleotides matching TRBD1. Germline lookup yields CDR1 SGHRS and CDR2 YFSETQ. V gave up 3 bases and J gave up 1 base; unmatched junction bases: 4. This CDR3 contains 14 residues. The CDR3 is CASSYDRASYEQYF. The CDR3 DNA sequence: TGCGCCAGCAGCTACGACAGGGCGTCCTACGAGCAGTACTTC.

In its sample, this clone was seen a few times. The gene calls are TRBV7-9 and TRBJ1-6; D is undetermined. Germline CDR1 SEHNR, CDR2 FQNEAQ (reference sequence). The CDR3 sequence is 13 residues long. Between the trimmed V and J ends, which lost 1 base and 7 bases, there was a span of 5 bases. CDR3 residues: CASSLGPNSPLHF. The CDR3 coding sequence is TGTGCCAGCAGCTTAGGTCCGAATTCACCCCTCCACTTT.

The V and J genes are TRBV29-1 and TRBJ1-5, with D tentatively TRBD1 (6 bases). This CDR3 spans 13 amino acids. Germline V lookup: CDR1 SQVTM, CDR2 ANQGSEA. V was cut by 6 bases and J by 7 bases, with 16 bases left in between. CDR3: CSVVTGLGQPQHF. As DNA, the CDR3 is TGCAGCGTGGTCACAGGGCTAGGGCAGCCCCAGCATTTT.

This chain's CDR3 is CASSKGRSSWETQYF. Written as DNA, the CDR3 is TGTGCCAGCAGTAAGGGCAGATCATCATGGGAGACCCAGTACTTC. The rearrangement uses TRBV25-1 and TRBJ2-5; no definite D call. Trimming removed 5 bases at V and 5 bases at J, with 18 bases between. The CDR3 extends over 15 amino acids. CDR1 is MGHDK and CDR2 is SYGVNS in the germline V gene.

This clone was seen once. The chain carries TRBV10-3 and TRBJ1-2; maybe TRBD1 (5 bases). From germline, CDR1 is ENHRY and CDR2 SYGVKD. The CDR3 is 14 amino acids. The germline V and J ends were trimmed by 10 bases and 4 bases, with 19 bases remaining between them. CDR3 residues: CASKAGGQSYGYTF. The CDR3 coding sequence is TGTGCCAGCAAGGCGGGTGGACAAAGCTATGGCTACACCTTC.

This clone was observed a handful of times. V is TRBV18 and J is TRBJ2-6, with 7 bases lining up with TRBD1. Germline CDR1 reads KGHSH; CDR2 reads LQKENI. The V gene end was trimmed by 6 bases and the J gene end by 1 base; junction bases not matched to a gene: 9. CDR3 length equals 17 residues. The CDR3 bases are TGTGCCAGCTCCCCCTCCGACAGGGCGTCTGGGGCCAACGTCCTGACTTTC. This translates into CASSPSDRASGANVLTF.

The rearrangement uses TRBV7-2 and TRBJ2-7, with 7 bases fitting TRBD1. Trimming cost V 5 bases and J 5 bases; bases outside gene matches: 12. The CDR3 sequence is 15 residues long. Germline-derived CDR1 and CDR2 are SGHTA and FQGNSA. The chain's CDR3 is CASSPQTGLFDEQYF. The CDR3 DNA follows: TGTGCCAGCAGCCCCCAGACAGGGCTTTTCGACGAGCAGTACTTC.

This clone appeared a single time. This chain joins TRBV30 and TRBJ2-3; no firm D call. The CDR3 spans 11 residues. The germline V gene encodes CDR1 GTSNPN and CDR2 SVGIG (reference sequence). V shed 4 bases and J shed 4 bases, with 6 bases lying between them. The CDR3 loop is CAWTLADTQYF. The DNA of the CDR3 is TGTGCCTGGACCTTGGCAGATACGCAGTATTTT.

The CDR3 DNA sequence: TGTGCCAGCAGCTTATCGGGACAGGGATCTTTGAGCGTGTTTTTT. Translating it yields CASSLSGQGSLSVFF. V gene TRBV7-9 combines with J gene TRBJ1-4; TRBD1 agrees at 9 bases. Looked up from germline, CDR1 is SEHNR and CDR2 is FQNEAQ (reference sequence). V shed 2 bases, J shed 15 bases, and the junction held 13 bases outside the gene matches. The CDR3 has 15 amino acids.

This chain joins TRBV30 and TRBJ1-5, with D hard to call. Germline V gene sequence: CDR1 GTSNPN, CDR2 SVGIG (reference sequence). The CDR3 spans 12 residues. Trimming cost V 2 bases and J 4 bases, with 6 bases left between them. The CDR3 here is CAWSKGNQPQHF. Written as DNA, the CDR3 is TGTGCCTGGAGTAAAGGGAATCAGCCCCAGCATTTT.

This clone appeared many times. The chain couples TRBV20-1 to TRBJ1-2; D uncertain. This CDR3 has 11 amino acids. The germline V gene has CDR1 DFQATT and CDR2 SNEGSKA (reference sequence). Trimming cost V 8 bases and J 4 bases, with 11 bases left between them. The CDR3 reads CSSSVLYGYTF. The CDR3 DNA reads as TGCAGTTCCAGCGTACTCTATGGCTACACCTTC.

The chain carries TRBV4-1 and TRBJ1-1; D uncertain. CDR3 length: 15 amino acids. Between the trimmed V and J ends, which lost 0 bases and 5 bases, there was a span of 13 bases. CDR1 and CDR2 from the germline V gene are MGHRA and YSYEKL. CDR3: CASSQETFRRTEAFF. The DNA of the CDR3 is TGCGCCAGCAGCCAAGAAACTTTCCGGAGGACTGAAGCTTTCTTT.

With regard to this clone: The limits of the CDR3 on the DNA are not certain, so only TCRdb's listed CDR3 is given. The V and J genes are TRBV5-1 and TRBJ1-5. The CDR3 adds up to 15 amino acids, both ends counted. CDR1 and CDR2 from the germline V gene are SGHRS and YFSETQ. The CDR3 loop is CASSFFGSGEEPQHF.

The CDR3 bases are TGTGCCAGCGGTTACAATGAGCAGTTCTTC. Amino acids: CASGYNEQFF. This chain connects TRBV27 to TRBJ2-1; no clear D gene. This CDR3 is 10 amino acids long. With 8 bases removed from V and 4 bases from J, the gap between germline ends came to 3 bases. Germline assignment: CDR1 MNHEY and CDR2 SMNVEV (reference sequence).

This clone was counted a single time. The gene calls are TRBV7-9 and TRBJ1-3; 9 positions agree with TRBD1. The germline V gene encodes CDR1 SEHNR and CDR2 FQNEAQ (reference sequence). V trimming: 6 bases; J trimming: 1 base; junction bases outside the gene matches: 4. The CDR3 is 15 amino acids. The CDR3 is CASRPGQGSGNTIYF. The CDR3 DNA reads as TGTGCCAGCAGACCAGGACAGGGGTCTGGAAACACCATATATTTT.

The V gene is TRBV6-1, the J gene TRBJ1-1; 7 positions agree with TRBD1. Germline V gene lookup returns CDR1 MNHNS and CDR2 SASEGT. The CDR3 totals 11 residues. Trimming removed 6 bases from V and 11 bases from J; junction bases left unmatched: 6. This CDR3 is CASRLDRRAFF. CDR3 nucleotide sequence: TGTGCCAGCAGGCTGGACAGGAGGGCTTTCTTT.

The rearrangement uses TRBV4-3 and TRBJ2-7; 8 bases line up with TRBD2. In germline, CDR1 is LGHNA, CDR2 YSLEER. The V segment lost 1 base and the J segment 0 bases; nucleotides outside the gene matches: 11. This CDR3 comprises 18 residues. Here the CDR3 reads CASSQGRSSGSGSYEQYF. CDR3 nucleotides: TGCGCCAGCAGCCAAGGAAGGTCTAGCGGGTCCGGCTCCTACGAGCAGTACTTC.

This clone was seen a handful of times. The chain combines TRBV29-1 with TRBJ2-7, with TRBD1 identical over 8 bases. The CDR3 sequence is 16 residues long. The trim removed 3 bases at V and 7 bases at J, leaving 17 bases unmatched. Germline lookup yields CDR1 SQVTM and CDR2 ANQGSEA. CDR3 in amino acids: CSVDEGQGASRGEQYF. The CDR3 DNA reads TGCAGCGTTGATGAAGGACAGGGAGCCTCCCGGGGAGAGCAGTACTTC.

Only a few counts were recorded for this clone. CDR3: CASSPGQGAYEQYF. CDR3 nucleotide sequence: TGCGCCAGCAGCCCGGGACAGGGAGCTTACGAGCAGTACTTC. The J gene is TRBJ2-7, the V gene TRBV5-1; TRBD1 aligns across 9 bases. The CDR3 covers 14 residues. J was trimmed by 4 bases and V by 4 bases; bases with no gene match: 6. The germline gives CDR1 SGHRS, CDR2 YFSETQ.

The V gene is TRBV19, the J gene TRBJ1-1, with D possibly TRBD1 on 5 matching bases. V gave up 4 bases and J gave up 4 bases, with 10 bases separating them. CDR1 and CDR2 (germline): LNHDA, SQIVND (reference sequence). The CDR3 is 13 residues long. In DNA, the CDR3 is TGTGCCAGTAGTAACCAGGGAAGCACTGAAGCTTTCTTT. This sequence encodes CASSNQGSTEAFF.

The chain couples TRBV5-1 to TRBJ1-5; TRBD1 aligns across 8 bases. CDR3 size: 13 residues. J was trimmed by 7 bases and V by 2 bases; bases with no gene match: 2. The V gene's germline CDR1 is SGHRS and CDR2 YFSETQ. The CDR3 loop is CASSLSGGQPQHF. The CDR3 bases are TGCGCCAGCAGCTTATCAGGGGGCCAGCCCCAGCATTTT. The full variable domain, completed using reference TRBV5-1 and TRBJ1-5, is KAGVTQTPRYLIKTRGQQVTLSCSPISGHRSVSWYQQTPGQGLQFLFEYFSETQRNKGNFPGRFSGRQFSNSRSEMNVSTLELGDSALYLCASSLSGGQPQHFGDGTRLSIL.

This clone was seen a single time. The V gene is TRBV9, the J gene TRBJ2-5, with 7 bases matching TRBD1. J lost 3 bases, V lost 4 bases, and 6 bases had no gene match. CDR1 is SGDLS, CDR2 YYNGEE, per germline. This CDR3 comprises 14 residues. The CDR3 DNA follows: TGTGCCAGCAGCCCCCGGGACAGAAAAGAGACCCAGTACTTC. Protein sequence: CASSPRDRKETQYF.

The chain recombines TRBV5-6 with TRBJ1-1, with D possibly TRBD1 on 6 matching bases. CDR1 is SGHDT, CDR2 YYEEEE, per germline. The V gene lost 4 bases and the J gene lost 3 bases, with 16 bases spanning the gap. The CDR3 runs to 15 residues. CDR3 protein: CASSALNRDDTEAFF. The CDR3 coding sequence is TGTGCCAGCAGCGCACTGAACAGGGATGACACTGAAGCTTTCTTT.

This clone turned up a few times. The V and J genes are TRBV4-2 and TRBJ2-5, with 9 bases fitting TRBD1. CDR1 LGHNA and CDR2 YNFKEQ come from the germline V gene. With V trimmed by 1 base and J by 6 bases, 6 bases remained unmatched. This CDR3 comprises 15 residues. The CDR3 loop reads CASSQGGQGKKTQYF. CDR3 sequence (DNA): TGTGCCAGCAGCCAAGGGGGACAGGGTAAGAAGACCCAGTACTTC.

The chain couples TRBV25-1 to TRBJ2-7, with 7 bases fitting TRBD1. The V and J ends lost 4 bases and 5 bases, in that order; junction bases with no gene match: 8. CDR1 and CDR2 from the germline V gene are MGHDK and SYGVNS. The CDR3 loop spans 14 amino acids. The CDR3 here is CASSVSGTVDEQYF. The CDR3 nucleotides are TGTGCCAGCAGTGTATCCGGGACAGTCGACGAGCAGTACTTC.

This rearrangement joins TRBV18 to TRBJ2-3; unclear D gene. Trimming pared 2 bases from V and 1 base from J, leaving 7 bases between. The CDR3 covers 14 residues. Germline CDR1 KGHSH, CDR2 LQKENI. CDR3 protein: CASSPIPGTDTQYF. The CDR3 bases are TGTGCCAGCTCACCAATCCCAGGCACAGATACGCAGTATTTT.

The rearrangement joins TRBV25-1 to TRBJ2-5; no firm D call. The ends were cut back, 2 bases at V and 2 bases at J, with 9 bases in the middle. This CDR3 region has 14 residues. CDR1 and CDR2 from the germline V gene are MGHDK and SYGVNS. The CDR3 DNA follows: TGTGCCAGCAGTGAAAGGGTACTTCAAGAGACCCAGTACTTC. Translated: CASSERVLQETQYF.

The chain has TRBV7-2 and TRBJ2-1; D uncertain. The length of the CDR3 is 11 residues. V gave up 6 bases and J gave up 3 bases, with 3 bases separating them. Germline-derived CDR1 and CDR2 are SGHTA and FQGNSA. CDR3 sequence reads: CASSDYNEQFF. CDR3 sequence (DNA): TGTGCCAGCAGTGACTACAATGAGCAGTTCTTC.

This chain links TRBV6-5 with TRBJ2-5; D unclear. V was shortened by 2 bases and J by 5 bases, with 9 bases between the two germline ends. Germline-derived CDR1 and CDR2 are MNHEY and SVGAGI. The CDR3 contains 13 residues. CDR3 loop: CASSYPGFETQYF. CDR3 DNA: TGTGCCAGCAGTTACCCCGGCTTCGAGACCCAGTACTTC.